These 19 T cell receptor beta chains originate from one sample sequenced in a study of radiotherapy plus CTLA-4 blockade in lung cancer. Clones were sequenced by immunoSEQ multiplex PCR, and TCRdb holds only the in-frame ones, with some missing. The sample holds roughly 24,000 clones, approximately 77% seen once. Sequenced here: peripheral blood, sampled from a patient treated with radiotherapy plus ipilimumab. The source is a human donor with non-small cell lung cancer that progressed on radiotherapy plus ipilimumab.

The chain combines TRBV30 with TRBJ2-7; possible D gene TRBD2, 6 bases. The V and J ends lost 0 bases and 2 bases respectively, with 11 bases between them. CDR1 and CDR2 (germline): GTSNPN, SVGIG (reference sequence). The CDR3 loop spans 14 amino acids. This CDR3 is CAWSVRGSAYEQYF. CDR3 DNA sequence: TGTGCCTGGAGTGTTCGGGGGTCAGCCTACGAGCAGTACTTC.

Only a few counts were recorded for this clone. The rearrangement links TRBV6-5 to TRBJ1-1; D is possibly TRBD1 (6 bases). Germline assignment: CDR1 MNHEY and CDR2 SVGAGI. The CDR3 has 13 residues. V was clipped by 8 bases and J by 10 bases, with 20 bases between them. Written as DNA, the CDR3 is TGTGCCAGCGTTTCAAGGGGGTTGGGCGGAGCTTTCTTT. It specifies CASVSRGLGGAFF.

The genes are TRBV6-5 and TRBJ2-1, with D perhaps matching TRBD1 (5 bases). Germline values: CDR1 MNHEY, CDR2 SVGAGI. This CDR3 region has 14 residues. Between the trimmed V and J ends, which lost 0 bases and 5 bases, there was a span of 8 bases. The CDR3 is CASSYSSGNNEQFF. The CDR3 DNA reads as TGTGCCAGCAGTTACTCGTCAGGGAACAATGAGCAGTTCTTC.

The chain employs TRBV20-1 and TRBJ1-2, with D perhaps TRBD1 (6 bases). Trimming pared 6 bases from V and 4 bases from J, leaving 9 bases between. Germline V CDR1 and CDR2: DFQATT, SNEGSKA (reference sequence). The CDR3 has 11 residues. In DNA form, the CDR3 reads TGCAGTGCCGCGGACAGCTATGGCTACACCTTC. Translation: CSAADSYGYTF.

This chain connects TRBV9 to TRBJ2-1, with 8 bases identical to TRBD1. The CDR3 length is 15 residues. In germline, CDR1 is SGDLS, CDR2 YYNGEE. The V segment lost 3 bases and the J segment 4 bases; nucleotides outside the gene matches: 6. This CDR3 is CASSGRTGLYNEQFF. In DNA form, the CDR3 reads TGTGCCAGCAGCGGACGGACAGGGCTGTACAATGAGCAGTTCTTC.

With respect to this clone: A junction end diverges from the germline sequence, so it may reflect a read error. The chain combines TRBV7-6 with TRBJ1-5, with a weak D call TRBD1 (6 bases). The germline V gene encodes CDR1 SGHVS and CDR2 FNYEAQ. This CDR3 comprises 17 residues. CDR3 nucleotide sequence: TGTGCCAGCAGCTTAGCGTCCGGGGGCCGTGCTAATCAACCCCAGCATTTT. This encodes CASSLASGGRANQPQHF. Full variable domain (remainder filled in from reference TRBV7-6 and TRBJ1-5): GAGVSQSPRYKVTKRGQDVALRCDPISGHVSLYWYRQALGQGPEFLTYFNYEAQQDKSGLPNDRFSAERPEGSISTLTIQRTEQRDSAMYRCASSLASGGRANQPQHFGDGTRLSIL.

The rearrangement uses TRBV7-2 and TRBJ1-1; D possibly corresponds to TRBD1 (5 bases). Per germline, CDR1 SGHTA and CDR2 FQGNSA. The CDR3 spans 13 residues. V was trimmed by 1 base and J by 11 bases, leaving 14 bases between them. CDR3: CASSLEQVGDAFF. CDR3 nucleotide sequence: TGTGCCAGCAGCTTAGAACAGGTCGGTGACGCTTTCTTT.

The chain couples TRBV4-1 to TRBJ1-1, with TRBD1 matching 8 bases. CDR3 length: 15 residues. V lost 3 bases to trimming and J lost 4 bases; unmatched junction nucleotides: 7. Germline V CDR1 and CDR2: MGHRA, YSYEKL. The CDR3 loop reads CASSHGQGGSTEAFF. CDR3 bases: TGCGCCAGCAGCCACGGACAGGGAGGGTCCACTGAAGCTTTCTTT.

The V and J genes are TRBV7-9 and TRBJ1-2; D might be TRBD1 (6 bases). The CDR3 covers 13 residues. V was pared by 4 bases and J by 5 bases, with 11 bases between. Germline lookup yields CDR1 SEHNR and CDR2 FQNEAQ (reference sequence). The CDR3 is CASSSSTGYGYTF. As DNA, the CDR3 is TGTGCCAGCAGCTCCTCGACAGGATATGGCTACACCTTC.

This CDR3 is CASSDGGYNEQFF. As DNA, the CDR3 is TGTGCCAGCAGTGATGGCGGATACAATGAGCAGTTCTTC. The chain carries TRBV2 and TRBJ2-1; no definite D call. This CDR3 spans 13 amino acids. Trimming left V 3 bases short and J 4 bases short, with 7 bases between. Germline V gives CDR1 SNHLY, CDR2 FYNNEI.

V is TRBV6-6 and J is TRBJ1-6, with 7 bases matching TRBD1. The CDR3 runs 14 residues. In germline, CDR1 is MNHNY, CDR2 SVGAGI (reference sequence). The ends lost 5 bases at V and 7 bases at J; junction bases unmatched: 5. The CDR3: CASSLDRTNSPLHF. DNA of the CDR3: TGTGCCAGCAGTCTGGACAGGACGAATTCACCCCTCCACTTT.

The chain combines TRBV5-6 with TRBJ1-2; no firm D call. The CDR3 runs to 13 residues. Germline assignment: CDR1 SGHDT and CDR2 YYEEEE. The ends were cut back, 2 bases at V and 6 bases at J, with 11 bases in the middle. The CDR3 protein is CASSLRMADGYTF. CDR3 nucleotide sequence: TGTGCCAGCAGCTTACGGATGGCCGATGGCTACACCTTC.

Concerning this clone: This sample also contains other DNA sequences that code for the same CDR3. This rearrangement joins TRBV10-3 to TRBJ1-1; no clear D gene. Germline loops: CDR1 ENHRY, CDR2 SYGVKD. The CDR3 loop spans 13 amino acids. V dropped 0 bases and J dropped 2 bases, with 4 bases sitting between them. The CDR3 DNA is TGTGCCATCAGTGAGTCAGGTAACACTGAAGCTTTCTTT. It translates to CAISESGNTEAFF.

The gene calls are TRBV7-9 and TRBJ2-1; 9 bases align to TRBD2. V trimming: 1 base; J trimming: 4 bases; junction bases outside the gene matches: 8. This CDR3 region has 17 residues. CDR1 SEHNR and CDR2 FQNEAQ come from the germline V gene (reference sequence). CDR3: CASSLEGLAGIYNEQFF. DNA of the CDR3: TGTGCCAGCAGCTTAGAGGGGCTAGCGGGGATTTACAATGAGCAGTTCTTC.

The CDR3 DNA is TGTGCCAGCTCACCACCCGGGACAGGGGGCTTTGGCTACACCTTC. Translating gives CASSPPGTGGFGYTF. The rearrangement links TRBV18 to TRBJ1-2; 12 nucleotides match TRBD1. The V gene end was trimmed by 0 bases and the J gene end by 7 bases; junction bases not matched to a gene: 3. CDR3 size: 15 residues. CDR1 is KGHSH and CDR2 is LQKENI in the germline V gene.

The chain carries TRBV28 and TRBJ2-7; 8 nucleotides align to TRBD1. The trim removed 3 bases at V and 6 bases at J, leaving 4 bases unmatched. Germline loops: CDR1 MDHEN, CDR2 SYDVKM. The CDR3 sequence is 13 residues long. In DNA form, the CDR3 reads TGTGCCAGCAGTTTCGACAGGGGATCCGAGCAGTACTTC. Protein product: CASSFDRGSEQYF.

Only a few counts were recorded for this clone. This rearrangement joins TRBV4-3 to TRBJ2-6; D not certain. Looked up from germline, CDR1 is LGHNA and CDR2 is YSLEER. The CDR3 has 13 amino acids. Between the trimmed V and J ends, which lost 4 bases and 5 bases, there was a span of 6 bases. This chain's CDR3 is CASSRARANVLTF. In DNA, the CDR3 is TGCGCCAGCAGCCGAGCACGGGCCAACGTCCTGACTTTC.

The chain links TRBV6-1 to TRBJ2-7, with D tentatively TRBD1 (6 bases). The germline V gene encodes CDR1 MNHNS and CDR2 SASEGT. V was cut by 5 bases and J by 2 bases, with 16 bases left in between. CDR3 size: 15 residues. The CDR3 coding sequence is TGTGCCAGCAGTTCCCGGGACACCGGAACCTACGAGCAGTACTTC. It codes for CASSSRDTGTYEQYF.

The rearrangement joins TRBV14 to TRBJ1-2, with D perhaps TRBD1 (5 bases). V was trimmed by 0 bases and J by 7 bases, leaving 6 bases between them. Looked up from germline, CDR1 is SGHDN and CDR2 is FVKESK. This CDR3 is 12 amino acids long. The CDR3 DNA follows: TGTGCCAGCAGCCAAGACAGGGTTGGCTACACCTTC. It translates to CASSQDRVGYTF. Full variable domain (outside the CDR3, taken from reference TRBV14 and TRBJ1-2): EAGVTQFPSHSVIEKGQTVTLRCDPISGHDNLYWYRRVMGKEIKFLLHFVKESKQDESGMPNNRFLAERTGGTYSTLKVQPAELEDSGVYFCASSQDRVGYTFGSGTRLTVV.